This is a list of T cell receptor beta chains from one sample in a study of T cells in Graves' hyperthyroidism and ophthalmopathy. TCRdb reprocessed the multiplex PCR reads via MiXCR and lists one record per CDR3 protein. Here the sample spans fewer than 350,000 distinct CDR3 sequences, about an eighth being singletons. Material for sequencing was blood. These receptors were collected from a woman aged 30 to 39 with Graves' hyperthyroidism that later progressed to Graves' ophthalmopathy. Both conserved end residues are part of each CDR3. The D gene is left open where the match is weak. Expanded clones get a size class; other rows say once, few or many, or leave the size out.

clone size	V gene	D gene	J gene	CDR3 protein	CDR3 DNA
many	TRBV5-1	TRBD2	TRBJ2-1	CASSSGLAGPSYNEQFF	TGCGCCAGCAGCTCCGGACTAGCGGGCCCCTCCTACAATGAGCAGTTCTTC
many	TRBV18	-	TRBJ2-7	CASSPGGSTYEQYF	TGTGCCAGCTCACCAGGTGGGAGTACCTACGAGCAGTACTTC
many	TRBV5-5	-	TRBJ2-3	CASSLDGGGTDTQYF	TGTGCCAGCAGCTTGGACGGGGGAGGCACAGATACGCAGTATTTT
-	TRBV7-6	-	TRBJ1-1	CASSPSEGANTEAFF	TGTGCCAGCAGCCCCTCGGAGGGTGCGAACACTGAAGCTTTCTTT
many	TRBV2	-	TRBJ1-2	CASSTGPKGYTF	TGTGCCAGTAGTACAGGGCCCAAGGGCTACACCTTC
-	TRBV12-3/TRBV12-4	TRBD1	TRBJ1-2	CASSGQGEGYTF	TGTGCCAGCAGTGGACAGGGAGAGGGCTACACCTTC
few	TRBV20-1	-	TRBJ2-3	CSARGPSSTDTQYF	TGCAGTGCTAGAGGGCCCTCTAGCACAGATACGCAGTATTTT
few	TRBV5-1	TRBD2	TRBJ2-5	CASSFRTSGQETQYF	TGCGCCAGCAGCTTTCGTACTAGCGGCCAAGAGACCCAGTACTTC
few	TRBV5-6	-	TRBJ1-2	CASSTRRSQDYGYTF	TGTGCCAGCAGCACTCGCCGGTCCCAAGACTATGGCTACACCTTC
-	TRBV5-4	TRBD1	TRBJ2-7	CASSWTGGNEQYF	TGTGCCAGCAGCTGGACAGGGGGGAACGAGCAGTACTTC
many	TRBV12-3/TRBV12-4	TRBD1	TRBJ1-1	CASSLDTGGFTEAFF	TGTGCCAGCAGTTTAGACACAGGGGGATTCACTGAAGCTTTCTTT
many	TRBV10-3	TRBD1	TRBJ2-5	CAISGRAGTGVETQYF	TGTGCCATCAGTGGGAGAGCCGGGACAGGGGTAGAGACCCAGTACTTC
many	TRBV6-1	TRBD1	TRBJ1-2	CASSFDRVGYTF	TGTGCCAGCAGTTTCGACAGGGTTGGCTACACCTTC
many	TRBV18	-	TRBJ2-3	CASSPPADTDTQYF	TGTGCCAGCTCACCACCAGCGGACACAGATACGCAGTATTTT
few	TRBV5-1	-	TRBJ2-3	CASSLSTVSTDTQYF	TGCGCCAGCAGCTTGAGTACAGTGAGCACAGATACGCAGTATTTT
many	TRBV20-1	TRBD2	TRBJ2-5	CSANRAGVGETQYF	TGCAGTGCTAATCGGGCGGGAGTGGGAGAGACCCAGTACTTC
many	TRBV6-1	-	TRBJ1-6	CASGRALGPDSPLHF	TGTGCCAGCGGGCGAGCTCTAGGGCCGGATTCACCCCTCCACTTT
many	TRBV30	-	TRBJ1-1	CAWSVDGTNEAFF	TGTGCCTGGAGTGTAGACGGGACAAATGAAGCTTTCTTT
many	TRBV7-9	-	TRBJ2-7	CASSLVGHEQYF	TGTGCCAGCAGCTTGGTGGGCCACGAGCAGTACTTC
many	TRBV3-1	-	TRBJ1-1	CASSHLISGSGEAFF	TGTGCCAGCAGCCACCTTATTTCAGGGTCCGGTGAAGCTTTCTTT
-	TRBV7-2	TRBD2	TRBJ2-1	CTGSLGSSGKNEQFF	TGTACCGGCAGCTTAGGATCTAGCGGGAAAAATGAGCAGTTCTTC
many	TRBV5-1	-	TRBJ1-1	CASSSLQGANTEAFF	TGCGCCAGCAGCTCCTTACAGGGAGCTAACACTGAAGCTTTCTTT
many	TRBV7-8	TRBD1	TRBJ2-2	CASSRDRVNTGELFF	TGTGCCAGCAGCAGGGACAGGGTGAACACCGGGGAGCTGTTTTTT
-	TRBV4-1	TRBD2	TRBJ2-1	CASSQPSGGRGGQFF	TGCGCCAGCAGCCAACCTAGCGGGGGCCGGGGTGGGCAGTTCTTC
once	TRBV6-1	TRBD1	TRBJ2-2	CASSRTGGYTEELFF	TGTGCCAGCAGCCGGACAGGGGGCTACACCGAGGAGCTGTTTTTT
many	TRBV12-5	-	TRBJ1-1	CASGLVHRTEAFF	TGTGCTAGTGGTTTGGTACATAGGACTGAAGCTTTCTTT
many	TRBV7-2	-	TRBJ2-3	CASSLDPPRTATDTQYF	TGTGCCAGCAGCTTAGACCCCCCCCGGACTGCCACAGATACGCAGTATTTT
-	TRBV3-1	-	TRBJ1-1	CASSETAMNTEAFF	TGTGCCAGCAGCGAGACAGCGATGAACACTGAAGCTTTCTTT
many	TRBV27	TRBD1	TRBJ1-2	CASSSLDRVDGYTF	TGTGCCAGCAGTTCCTTGGACAGGGTCGATGGCTACACCTTC
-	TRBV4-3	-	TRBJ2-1	CASSQVGYNEQFF	TGCGCCAGCAGCCAAGTGGGGTACAATGAGCAGTTCTTC
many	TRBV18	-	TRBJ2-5	CASSVERETQYF	TGTGCCAGCTCGGTTGAAAGGGAGACCCAGTACTTC
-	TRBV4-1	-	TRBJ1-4	CASSHTASVKLFF	TGCGCCAGCAGCCATACGGCTTCGGTAAAACTGTTTTTT
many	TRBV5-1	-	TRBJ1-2	CASTRGTRGYYGYTF	TGCGCCAGCACGCGCGGGACCAGGGGTTACTATGGCTACACCTTC
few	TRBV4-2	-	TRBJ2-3	CASRPRSTDTQYF	TGTGCCAGCAGACCAAGGAGTACAGATACGCAGTATTTT
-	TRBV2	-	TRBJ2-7	CASSEYSGGSTYEQYF	TGTGCCAGCAGTGAGTATTCAGGAGGGAGCACCTACGAGCAGTACTTC
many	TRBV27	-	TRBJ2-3	CASSLWDPAVYTQYF	TGTGCCAGCAGTTTATGGGACCCAGCTGTATATACGCAGTATTTT
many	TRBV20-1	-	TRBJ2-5	CSARDLEGRETQYF	TGCAGTGCTAGAGATCTTGAGGGACGGGAGACCCAGTACTTC
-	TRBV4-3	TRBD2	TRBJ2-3	CASSPNLGLAGVNTQYF	TGCGCCAGCAGCCCAAACCTGGGACTAGCGGGAGTAAATACGCAGTATTTT
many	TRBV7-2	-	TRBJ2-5	CASSLAGRHSYQETQYF	TGTGCCAGCAGCTTAGCGGGACGACATTCGTACCAAGAGACCCAGTACTTC
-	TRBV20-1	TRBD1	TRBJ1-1	CSARPRTGSTGTEAFF	TGCAGTGCTAGACCCCGGACAGGGTCAACCGGCACTGAAGCTTTCTTT
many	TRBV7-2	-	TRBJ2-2	CASSLVSTGELFF	TGTGCCAGCAGCTTAGTTAGCACCGGGGAGCTGTTTTTT
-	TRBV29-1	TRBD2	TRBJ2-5	CSVAPMLTPGGETQYF	TGCAGCGTGGCTCCCATGTTGACCCCGGGGGGAGAGACCCAGTACTTC
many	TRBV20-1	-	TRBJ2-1	CSAGHNEQFF	TGCAGTGCTGGACACAATGAGCAGTTCTTC
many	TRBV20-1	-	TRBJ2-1	CSARGLTNSYNEQFF	TGCAGTGCTAGAGGACTAACCAACTCCTACAATGAGCAGTTCTTC
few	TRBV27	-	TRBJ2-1	CASSFPGLFNEQFF	TGTGCCAGCAGTTTCCCTGGACTGTTCAATGAGCAGTTCTTC
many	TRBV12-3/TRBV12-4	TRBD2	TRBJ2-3	CASSFAGGTSTDTQYF	TGTGCCAGCAGTTTTGCGGGAGGAACTAGCACAGATACGCAGTATTTT
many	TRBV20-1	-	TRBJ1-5	CSAVGQGSNQPQHF	TGCAGTGCTGTGGGGCAGGGCAGCAATCAGCCCCAGCATTTT
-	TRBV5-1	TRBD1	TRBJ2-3	CASSPRGYLIDTQYF	TGCGCCAGCAGTCCCAGGGGGTATCTGATAGATACGCAGTATTTT
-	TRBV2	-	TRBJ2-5	CASSGEKETQYF	TGTGCCAGCAGTGGGGAAAAAGAGACCCAGTACTTC
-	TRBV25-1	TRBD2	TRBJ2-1	CASSQETSGARYEQFF	TGTGCCAGCAGTCAAGAGACTAGCGGGGCCCGCTATGAGCAGTTCTTC
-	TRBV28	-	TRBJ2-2	CASRTGYLANTGELFF	TGTGCCAGCAGGACAGGTTACCTCGCGAACACCGGGGAGCTGTTTTTT
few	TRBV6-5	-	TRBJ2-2	CASSWDTSGTGELFF	TGTGCCAGCAGTTGGGACACCTCGGGCACCGGGGAGCTGTTTTTT
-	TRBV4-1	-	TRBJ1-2	CASSQGGQDGTLTWSSGGYTF	TGCGCCAGCAGCCAAGGAGGTCAAGACGGCACTCTAACCTGGAGTAGTGGGGGCTACACCTTC